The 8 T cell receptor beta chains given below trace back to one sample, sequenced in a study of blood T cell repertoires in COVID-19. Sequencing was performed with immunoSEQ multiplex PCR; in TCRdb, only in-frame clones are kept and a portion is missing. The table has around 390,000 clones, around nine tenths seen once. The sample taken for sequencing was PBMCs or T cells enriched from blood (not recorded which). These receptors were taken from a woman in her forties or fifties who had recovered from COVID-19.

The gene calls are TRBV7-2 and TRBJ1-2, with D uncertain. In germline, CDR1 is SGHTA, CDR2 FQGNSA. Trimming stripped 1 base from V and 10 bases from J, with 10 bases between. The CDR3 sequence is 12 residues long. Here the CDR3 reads CASSLGTEAYTF. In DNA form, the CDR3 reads TGTGCCAGCAGCTTAGGGACGGAGGCCTACACCTTC.

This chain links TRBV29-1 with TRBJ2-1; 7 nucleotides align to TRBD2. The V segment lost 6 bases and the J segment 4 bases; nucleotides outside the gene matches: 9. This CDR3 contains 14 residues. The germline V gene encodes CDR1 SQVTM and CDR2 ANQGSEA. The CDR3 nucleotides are TGCAGCGTCAACGGGGGGATGGGGTACAATGAGCAGTTCTTC. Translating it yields CSVNGGMGYNEQFF.

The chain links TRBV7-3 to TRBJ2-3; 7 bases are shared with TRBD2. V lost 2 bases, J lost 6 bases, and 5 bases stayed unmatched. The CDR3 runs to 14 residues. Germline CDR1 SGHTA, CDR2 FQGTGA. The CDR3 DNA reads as TGTGCCAGCAGCTTACTACCTAGCGGTGATACGCAGTATTTT. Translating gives CASSLLPSGDTQYF.

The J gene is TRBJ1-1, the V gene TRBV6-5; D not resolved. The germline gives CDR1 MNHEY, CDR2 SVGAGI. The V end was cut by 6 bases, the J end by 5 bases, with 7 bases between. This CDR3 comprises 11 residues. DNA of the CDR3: TGTGCCAGCAGCTTAGATACTGAAGCTTTCTTT. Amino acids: CASSLDTEAFF.

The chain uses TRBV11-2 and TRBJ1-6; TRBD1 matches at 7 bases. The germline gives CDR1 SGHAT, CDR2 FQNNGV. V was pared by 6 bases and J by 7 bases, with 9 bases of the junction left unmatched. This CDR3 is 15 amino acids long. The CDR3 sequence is CASRPTGSPNSPLHF. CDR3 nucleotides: TGTGCCAGCAGGCCGACAGGGAGCCCCAATTCACCCCTCCACTTT.

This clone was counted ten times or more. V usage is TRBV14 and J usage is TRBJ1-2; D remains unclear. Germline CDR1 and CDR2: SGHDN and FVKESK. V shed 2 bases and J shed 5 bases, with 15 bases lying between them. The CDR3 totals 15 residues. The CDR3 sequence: CASSQSWALTYGYTF. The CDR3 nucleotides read TGTGCCAGCAGCCAATCTTGGGCCCTGACATATGGCTACACCTTC.

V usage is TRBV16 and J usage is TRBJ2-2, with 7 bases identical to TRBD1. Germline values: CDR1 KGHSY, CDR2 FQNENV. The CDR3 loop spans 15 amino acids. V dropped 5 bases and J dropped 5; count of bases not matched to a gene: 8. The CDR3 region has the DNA TGTGCCAGCAGCAAATTACAACAGGGGACCGGGGAGCTGTTTTTT. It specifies CASSKLQQGTGELFF.

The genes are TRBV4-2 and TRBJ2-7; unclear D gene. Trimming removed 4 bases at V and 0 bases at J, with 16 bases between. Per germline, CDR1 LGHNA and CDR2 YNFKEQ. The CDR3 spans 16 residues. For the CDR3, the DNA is TGTGCCAGCAGCCTCTCGGAGCTGGGTAGCTCCTACGAGCAGTACTTC. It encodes CASSLSELGSSYEQYF.